A selection of T cell receptor beta chains follows, all from one sample in a study of cytomegalovirus exposure and HLA in healthy donors. The table came from immunoSEQ multiplex PCR; TCRdb's copy has only in-frame clones and leaves some out. The table lists around 140,000 clones, around 65% of them singletons. Sequenced sample: PBMCs. The receptors shown here come from a woman between 55 and 75 years old in good health and CMV-seronegative. Both conserved end residues are part of each CDR3. Each record gives: V gene, D gene, J gene, clone size, CDR3 DNA, CDR3 protein. A D gene is named only where the DNA matches it firmly. The size field is filled for only some rows; it gives once, few, many or a size class.

V: TRBV18; D: .; J: TRBJ1-4; size: .; DNA: TGTGCCAGCTCACGGGCAGCCACCTCGGGAATCCCCGCGAAACTGTTTTTT; CDR3: CASSRAATSGIPAKLFF
V: TRBV7-8; D: .; J: TRBJ2-3; size: .; DNA: TGTGCCAGCACCCCGTCAACTACTAGCACAGATACGCAGTATTTT; CDR3: CASTPSTTSTDTQYF
V: TRBV11-2; D: .; J: TRBJ2-5; size: .; DNA: TGTGCCAGCAGCCCTTTAGTGGGGAGAAAACCGAGAGGTCAAGAGACCCAGTACTTC; CDR3: CASSPLVGRKPRGQETQYF
V: TRBV19; D: .; J: TRBJ2-2; size: few; DNA: TGTGCCAGTCGAACGGCCAGTAGAGGACTCACCGGGGAGCTGTTTTTT; CDR3: CASRTASRGLTGELFF
V: TRBV5-1; D: .; J: TRBJ2-5; size: .; DNA: TGCGCCAGCAGGGCAAAAGAGACCCAGTACTTC; CDR3: CASRAKETQYF
V: TRBV7-2; D: .; J: TRBJ2-7; size: once; DNA: TGTGCCAGCAGCTTTCTCAGGGTGGGCGAGCAGTACTTC; CDR3: CASSFLRVGEQYF
V: TRBV5-6; D: TRBD2; J: TRBJ2-3; size: few; DNA: TGTGCCAGCAGCTCCCTCACTAGCGGGGGCCCCGTAGCGCAGTATTTT; CDR3: CASSSLTSGGPVAQYF
V: TRBV28; D: .; J: TRBJ2-1; size: .; DNA: TGTGCCAGCAGAAGGGGAGGGGGCAATGAGCAGTTCTTC; CDR3: CASRRGGGNEQFF
V: TRBV7-8; D: .; J: TRBJ2-7; size: .; DNA: TGTGCCAGCACCTCCATGGCCGTTGCCAACGAGCAGTACTTC; CDR3: CASTSMAVANEQYF
V: TRBV25-1; D: TRBD1; J: TRBJ1-1; size: few; DNA: TGTGCCAGCAGTGAGGCAGGGGGCCCGGGGAAAGCTTTCTTT; CDR3: CASSEAGGPGKAFF
V: TRBV6-5; D: .; J: TRBJ1-1; size: .; DNA: TGTGCCAGCAGTTACGCAACGAGCCCCACTGAAGCTTTCTTT; CDR3: CASSYATSPTEAFF
V: TRBV27; D: TRBD1; J: TRBJ2-1; size: once; DNA: TGTGCCAGCAGTTCCATTTACAGGGGGAGCTCCTACAATGAGCAGTTCTTC; CDR3: CASSSIYRGSSYNEQFF
V: TRBV13; D: TRBD1; J: TRBJ2-7; size: few; DNA: TGTGCCAGCAGCATTACAGGGGTAGGCGAGCAGTACTTC; CDR3: CASSITGVGEQYF
V: TRBV15; D: TRBD2; J: TRBJ2-5; size: .; DNA: TGTGCCACCAGCAGACTAGCGGGATTAGAGACCCAGTACTTC; CDR3: CATSRLAGLETQYF
V: TRBV28; D: TRBD1; J: TRBJ1-2; size: .; DNA: TGTGCCAGCAGCCTCCCTGGACAGGGTTCTCTAAATCGGTATGGCTACACCTTC; CDR3: CASSLPGQGSLNRYGYTF
V: TRBV11-3; D: .; J: TRBJ2-1; size: .; DNA: TGTGCCAGCAGCTTAGATACTGTCGAGCAGTTCTTC; CDR3: CASSLDTVEQFF
V: TRBV18; D: .; J: TRBJ2-3; size: .; DNA: TGTGCCAGCTCACCCGGCACAGGGTGGTCAGATACGCAGTATTTT; CDR3: CASSPGTGWSDTQYF
V: TRBV5-1; D: .; J: TRBJ2-7; size: .; DNA: TGCGCCAGCAGCTTGGTTTCCAGGTCCGAGCAGTACTTC; CDR3: CASSLVSRSEQYF
V: TRBV7-9; D: TRBD1; J: TRBJ2-7; size: .; DNA: TGTGCCAGCAGCTTAGTCGCCGGGACAGTCCCCTACGAGCAGTACTTC; CDR3: CASSLVAGTVPYEQYF
V: TRBV11-2; D: .; J: TRBJ2-1; size: .; DNA: TGTGCCAGCAGCCCTAATGGCTACAATGAGCAGTTCTTC; CDR3: CASSPNGYNEQFF
V: TRBV28; D: TRBD1; J: TRBJ2-7; size: .; DNA: TGTGCCAGCACCCTGACAGGGTGGGAGCAGTACTTC; CDR3: CASTLTGWEQYF
V: TRBV19; D: .; J: TRBJ1-1; size: .; DNA: TGTGCCAGTACGAGAGGGAATGAAGCTTTCTTT; CDR3: CASTRGNEAFF
V: TRBV7-3; D: .; J: TRBJ2-3; size: .; DNA: TGTGCCAGCAGCTCCGTGGGGGGGAGGGGGGATACGCAGTATTTT; CDR3: CASSSVGGRGDTQYF
V: TRBV29-1; D: TRBD1; J: TRBJ2-7; size: once; DNA: TGCAGCGTTGAAGGGACAGGGGCCTACGAGCAGTACTTC; CDR3: CSVEGTGAYEQYF
V: TRBV29-1; D: .; J: TRBJ1-2; size: .; DNA: TGCAGCGTTGAAACAGGGTCCGGGGGGGGCTACACCTTC; CDR3: CSVETGSGGGYTF
V: TRBV6-1; D: TRBD2; J: TRBJ2-7; size: few; DNA: TGTGCCAGCATTTCGCGGGGGACCTACGAGCAGTACTTC; CDR3: CASISRGTYEQYF
V: TRBV6-5; D: TRBD1; J: TRBJ1-2; size: .; DNA: TGTGCCAGCACGGCAGGGGGCAGTTTTGGCTACACCTTC; CDR3: CASTAGGSFGYTF
V: TRBV19; D: .; J: TRBJ1-1; size: .; DNA: TGTGCCAGTAGAACGCCGGGACTCGAGAACACTGAAGCTTTCTTT; CDR3: CASRTPGLENTEAFF
V: TRBV29-1; D: .; J: TRBJ2-7; size: few; DNA: TGCAGCGTTCAAGGGGCAGGGATTGCGCAGTACTTC; CDR3: CSVQGAGIAQYF
V: TRBV6-6; D: .; J: TRBJ2-5; size: .; DNA: TGTGCCAGCAGTTACTCGGAGGGGATAGAGACCCAGTACTTC; CDR3: CASSYSEGIETQYF
V: TRBV11-2; D: TRBD2; J: TRBJ2-7; size: .; DNA: TGTGCCAGCAGCCCTACTAGCGGAGCTCCCCACGAGCAGTACTTC; CDR3: CASSPTSGAPHEQYF
V: TRBV28; D: .; J: TRBJ2-7; size: .; DNA: TGTGCCAGCGGAAGCCTCGGGACATTCTCCTACGAGCAGTACTTC; CDR3: CASGSLGTFSYEQYF
V: TRBV23-1; D: TRBD1; J: TRBJ1-6; size: .; DNA: TGCGCCAGCAGTCAATCGGCAGGGGGCGCTTACTCCTATAATTCACCCCTCCACTTT; CDR3: CASSQSAGGAYSYNSPLHF